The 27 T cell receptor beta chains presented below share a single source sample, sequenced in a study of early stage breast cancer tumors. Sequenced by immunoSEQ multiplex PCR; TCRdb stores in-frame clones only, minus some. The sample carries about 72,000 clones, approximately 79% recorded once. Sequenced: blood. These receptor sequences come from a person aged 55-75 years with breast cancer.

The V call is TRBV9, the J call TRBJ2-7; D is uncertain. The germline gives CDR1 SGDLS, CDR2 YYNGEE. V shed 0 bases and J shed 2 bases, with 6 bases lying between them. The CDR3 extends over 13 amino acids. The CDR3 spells CASSVGPTYEQYF. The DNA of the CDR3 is TGTGCCAGCAGCGTAGGGCCCACCTACGAGCAGTACTTC.

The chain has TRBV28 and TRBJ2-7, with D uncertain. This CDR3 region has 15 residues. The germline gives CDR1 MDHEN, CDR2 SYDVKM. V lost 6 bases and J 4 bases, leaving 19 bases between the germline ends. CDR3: CASSQKFSPTYEQYF. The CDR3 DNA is TGTGCCAGCAGCCAAAAGTTCTCGCCGACTTACGAGCAGTACTTC.

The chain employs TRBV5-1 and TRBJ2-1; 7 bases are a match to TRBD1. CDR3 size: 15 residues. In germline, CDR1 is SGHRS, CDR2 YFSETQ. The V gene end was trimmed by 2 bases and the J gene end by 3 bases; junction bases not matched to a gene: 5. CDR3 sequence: CASSFSSGGYNEQFF. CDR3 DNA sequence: TGCGCCAGCAGCTTCTCCTCAGGGGGCTACAATGAGCAGTTCTTC.

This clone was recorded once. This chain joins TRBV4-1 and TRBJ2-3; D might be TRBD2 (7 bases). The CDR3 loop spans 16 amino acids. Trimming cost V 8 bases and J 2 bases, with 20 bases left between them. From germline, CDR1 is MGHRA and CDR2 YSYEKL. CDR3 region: CASSEDRGANTDTQYF. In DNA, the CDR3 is TGCGCCAGCTCGGAGGATCGGGGGGCTAACACAGATACGCAGTATTTT.

The CDR3 loop is CASGRGSPRYEQYF. In DNA, the CDR3 is TGTGCCAGCGGGAGGGGGAGCCCGAGATACGAGCAGTACTTC. This chain connects TRBV25-1 to TRBJ2-7, with D perhaps matching TRBD2 (7 bases). Germline CDR1 and CDR2: MGHDK and SYGVNS. Trimming removed 8 bases at V and 4 bases at J, with 18 bases between. CDR3 length: 14 residues.

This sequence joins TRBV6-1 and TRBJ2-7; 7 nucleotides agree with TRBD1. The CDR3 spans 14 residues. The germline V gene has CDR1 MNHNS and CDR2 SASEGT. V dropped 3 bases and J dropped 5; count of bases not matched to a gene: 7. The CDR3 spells CASSDRGRVDEQYF. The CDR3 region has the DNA TGTGCCAGCAGTGATAGGGGGCGCGTCGACGAGCAGTACTTC.

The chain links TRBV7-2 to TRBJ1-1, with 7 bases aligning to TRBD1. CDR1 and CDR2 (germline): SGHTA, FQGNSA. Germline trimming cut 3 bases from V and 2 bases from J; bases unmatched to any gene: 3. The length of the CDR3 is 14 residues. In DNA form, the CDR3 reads TGTGCCAGCAGCTTCGGACAGGCCAACACTGAAGCTTTCTTT. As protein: CASSFGQANTEAFF.

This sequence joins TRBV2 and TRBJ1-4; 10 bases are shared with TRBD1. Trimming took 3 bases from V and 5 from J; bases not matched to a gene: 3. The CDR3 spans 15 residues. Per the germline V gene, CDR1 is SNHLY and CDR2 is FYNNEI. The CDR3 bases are TGTGCCAGCAGTGAGACAGGGGGCGGCAATGAAAAACTGTTTTTT. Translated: CASSETGGGNEKLFF.

The CDR3 DNA follows: TGTGCCAGCAGCTTGGTGGGATTCGGTAATTATGGCTACACCTTC. Its protein is CASSLVGFGNYGYTF. The chain combines TRBV5-6 with TRBJ1-2; D gene ambiguous. The CDR3 loop spans 15 amino acids. Trimming removed 0 bases at V and 5 bases at J, with 14 bases between. From germline, CDR1 is SGHDT and CDR2 YYEEEE.

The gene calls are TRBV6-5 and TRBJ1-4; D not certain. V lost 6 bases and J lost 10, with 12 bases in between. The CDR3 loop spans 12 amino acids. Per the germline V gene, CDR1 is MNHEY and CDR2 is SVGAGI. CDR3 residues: CASSSHSGKLFF. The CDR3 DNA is TGTGCCAGCAGCTCCCACAGTGGAAAACTGTTTTTT.

The CDR3: CAWGRTEAFF. In nucleotides, the CDR3 is TGTGCATGGGGACGGACTGAAGCTTTCTTT. This rearrangement joins TRBV30 to TRBJ1-1; weak D call: TRBD1 (5 bases). The CDR3 spans 10 residues. The germline V gene encodes CDR1 GTSNPN and CDR2 SVGIG (reference sequence). Full variable domain (rest looked up from reference TRBV30 and TRBJ1-1): SQTIHQWPATLVQPVGSPLSLECTVEGTSNPNLYWYRQAAGRGLQLLFYSVGIGQISSEVPQNLSASRPQDRQFILSSKKLLLSDSGFYLCAWGRTEAFFGQGTRLTVV.

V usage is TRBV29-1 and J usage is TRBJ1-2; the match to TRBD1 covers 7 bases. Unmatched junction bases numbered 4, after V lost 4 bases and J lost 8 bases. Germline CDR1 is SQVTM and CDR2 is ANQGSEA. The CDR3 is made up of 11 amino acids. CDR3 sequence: CSVGGTEGYTF. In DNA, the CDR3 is TGCAGCGTTGGAGGGACAGAGGGCTACACCTTC.

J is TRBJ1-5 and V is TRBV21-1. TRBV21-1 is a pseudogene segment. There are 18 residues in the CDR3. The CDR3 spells CASNEEDATRGGNQPQHF. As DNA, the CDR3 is TGTGCCAGCAACGAAGAGGACGCTACCCGCGGGGGCAATCAGCCCCAGCATTTT.

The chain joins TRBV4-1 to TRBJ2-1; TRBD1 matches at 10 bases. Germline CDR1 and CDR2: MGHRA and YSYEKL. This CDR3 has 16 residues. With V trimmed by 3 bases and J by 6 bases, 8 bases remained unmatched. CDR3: CASSHQPGQGSNEQFF. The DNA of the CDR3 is TGCGCCAGCAGCCATCAACCGGGACAGGGGAGCAATGAGCAGTTCTTC.

CDR3 sequence: CATSRDTNTGELFF. In nucleotides, the CDR3 is TGTGCCACCAGCAGGGACACGAACACCGGGGAGCTGTTTTTT. The V and J genes are TRBV15 and TRBJ2-2; D possibly corresponds to TRBD1 (5 bases). Trimming removed 3 bases from V and 0 bases from J, with 5 bases in between. This CDR3 has 14 residues. Looked up from germline, CDR1 is LNHNV and CDR2 is YYDKDF (reference sequence).

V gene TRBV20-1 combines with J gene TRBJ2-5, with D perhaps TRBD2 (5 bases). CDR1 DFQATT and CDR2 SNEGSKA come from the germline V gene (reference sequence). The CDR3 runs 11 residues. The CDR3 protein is CIARVQETQYF. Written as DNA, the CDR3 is TGCATCGCGAGGGTTCAGGAGACCCAGTACTTC.

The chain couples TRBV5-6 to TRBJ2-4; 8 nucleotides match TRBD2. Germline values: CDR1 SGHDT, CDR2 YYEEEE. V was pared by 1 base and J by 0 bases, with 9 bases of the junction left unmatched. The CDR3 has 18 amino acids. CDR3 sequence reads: CASSLSTSGLLAKNIQYF. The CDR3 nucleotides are TGTGCCAGCAGCTTGTCTACTAGCGGACTCCTAGCCAAAAACATTCAGTACTTC.

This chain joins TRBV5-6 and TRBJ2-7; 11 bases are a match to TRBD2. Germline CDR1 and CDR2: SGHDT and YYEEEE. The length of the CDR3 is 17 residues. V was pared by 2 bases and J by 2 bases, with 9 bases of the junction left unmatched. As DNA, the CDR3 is TGTGCCAGCAGCTTACTGCTAGCGGGAGGAGGAACCTACGAGCAGTACTTC. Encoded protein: CASSLLLAGGGTYEQYF.

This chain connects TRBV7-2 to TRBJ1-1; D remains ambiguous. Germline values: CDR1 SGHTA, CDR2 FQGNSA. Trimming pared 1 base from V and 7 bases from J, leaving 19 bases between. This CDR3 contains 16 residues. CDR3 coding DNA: TGTGCCAGCAGCTTAGTTGGGCGGCCATTAAGGAATGAAGCTTTCTTT. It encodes CASSLVGRPLRNEAFF.

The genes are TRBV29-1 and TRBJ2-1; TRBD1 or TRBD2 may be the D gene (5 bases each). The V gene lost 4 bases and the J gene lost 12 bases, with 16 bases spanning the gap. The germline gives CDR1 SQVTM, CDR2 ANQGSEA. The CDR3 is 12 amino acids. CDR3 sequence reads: CSVAKFGAVQFF. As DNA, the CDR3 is TGCAGCGTTGCGAAGTTCGGGGCCGTGCAGTTCTTC.

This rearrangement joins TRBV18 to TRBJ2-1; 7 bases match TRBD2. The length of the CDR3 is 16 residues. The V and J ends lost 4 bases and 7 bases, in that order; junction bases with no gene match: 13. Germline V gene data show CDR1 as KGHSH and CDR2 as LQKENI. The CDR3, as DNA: TGTGCCAGCTCACTAGACGGGAGGCCCCCGGGAAATGAGCAGTTCTTC. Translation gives CASSLDGRPPGNEQFF. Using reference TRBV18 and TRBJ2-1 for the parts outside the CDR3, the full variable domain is NAGVMQNPRHLVRRRGQEARLRCSPMKGHSHVYWYRQLPEEGLKFMVYLQKENIIDESGMPKERFSAEFPKEGPSILRIQQVVRGDSAAYFCASSLDGRPPGNEQFFGPGTRLTVL.

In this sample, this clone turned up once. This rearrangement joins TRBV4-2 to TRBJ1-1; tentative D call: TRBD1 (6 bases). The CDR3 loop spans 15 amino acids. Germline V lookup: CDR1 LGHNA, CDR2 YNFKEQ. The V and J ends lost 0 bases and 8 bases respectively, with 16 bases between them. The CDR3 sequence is CASSQDRGRGPEAFF. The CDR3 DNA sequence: TGTGCCAGCAGCCAAGATCGGGGGCGCGGCCCAGAAGCTTTCTTT.

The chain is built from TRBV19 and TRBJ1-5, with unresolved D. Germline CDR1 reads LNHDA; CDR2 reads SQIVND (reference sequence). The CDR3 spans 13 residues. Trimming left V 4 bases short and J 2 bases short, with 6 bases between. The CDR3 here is CASSTDGNQPQHF. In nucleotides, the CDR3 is TGTGCCAGTAGTACGGACGGCAATCAGCCCCAGCATTTT.

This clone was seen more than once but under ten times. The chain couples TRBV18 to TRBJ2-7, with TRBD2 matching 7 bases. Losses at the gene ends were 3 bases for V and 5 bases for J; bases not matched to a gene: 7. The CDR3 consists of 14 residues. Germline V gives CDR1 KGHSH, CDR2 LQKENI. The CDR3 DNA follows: TGTGCCAGCTCACCGGGAGGGCCGATGAACGAGCAGTACTTC. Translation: CASSPGGPMNEQYF.

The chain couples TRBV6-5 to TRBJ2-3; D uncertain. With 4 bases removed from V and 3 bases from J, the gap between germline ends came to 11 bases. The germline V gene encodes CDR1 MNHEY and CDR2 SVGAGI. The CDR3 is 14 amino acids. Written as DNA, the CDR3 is TGTGCCAGCAGTTCCCCTTTGGGAACAGATACGCAGTATTTT. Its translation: CASSSPLGTDTQYF.

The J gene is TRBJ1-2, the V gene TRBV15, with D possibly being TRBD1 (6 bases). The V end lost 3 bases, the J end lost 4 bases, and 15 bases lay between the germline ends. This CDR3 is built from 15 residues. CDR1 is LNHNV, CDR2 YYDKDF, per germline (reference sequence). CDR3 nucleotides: TGTGCCACCAGCAGCCCCGGAGCGGGGGCCTATGGCTACACCTTC. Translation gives CATSSPGAGAYGYTF.

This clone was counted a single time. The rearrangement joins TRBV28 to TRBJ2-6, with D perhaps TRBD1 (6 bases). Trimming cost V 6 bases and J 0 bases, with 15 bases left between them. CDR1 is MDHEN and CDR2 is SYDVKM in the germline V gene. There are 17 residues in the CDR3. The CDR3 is CASSLPTGSSGANVLTF. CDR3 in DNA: TGTGCCAGCAGCTTACCGACAGGCAGCTCTGGGGCCAACGTCCTGACTTTC.